These T cell receptor beta chains were read from a single sample in a study of blood T cell repertoires in COVID-19. Some clones are missing from TCRdb's copy, which holds only in-frame ones; the method was immunoSEQ multiplex PCR. The sample consists of about 480,000 clones, 70% to 90% of them appearing once. Sequenced material: PBMCs or T cells enriched from blood (not recorded which). The receptors here all came from a woman between 18 and 29 years old with acute COVID-19. The CDR3 runs from the conserved cysteine through the conserved F or W. A D gene is named only where the DNA matches it firmly. Clone size, where shown, is once, few, many, or a class for clones that have expanded.

j_call d_call v_call clone_size cdr3_nt cdr3_aa
TRBJ2-5 TRBD2 TRBV5-4 once TGTGCCAGCAGCTCTTCTAGCGGGAGGCAACAAGAGACCCAGTACTTC CASSSSSGRQQETQYF
TRBJ1-1 . TRBV5-6 . TGTGCCAGCAGCTTTAAGGCAGGGTGGGACACTGAAGCTTTCTTT CASSFKAGWDTEAFF
TRBJ2-6 TRBD1 TRBV9 once TGTGCCAGCAGCGCCAACAGGGGGTCTGGGGCCAACGTCCTGACTTTC CASSANRGSGANVLTF
TRBJ1-5 . TRBV3-1/TRBV3-2 . TGTGCCAGCAGCCATAGCAGGGGAGGGATCGGTCAGCCCCAGCATTTT CASSHSRGGIGQPQHF
TRBJ2-7 . TRBV10-3 . TGTGCCATCAGTGATGGCAGATCCTACGAGCAGTACTTC CAISDGRSYEQYF
TRBJ2-1 TRBD2 TRBV9 . TGTGCCAGCAGCGTGAGCGGGAGTGGGTCGCATGAGCAGTTCTTC CASSVSGSGSHEQFF
TRBJ1-5 TRBD1 TRBV28 . TGTGCCAGCCGGGGACAGGGGGCGAATCAGCCCCAGCATTTT CASRGQGANQPQHF
TRBJ1-1 . TRBV27 . TGTGCCAGCATAACCCTGGCAAGGAGTCCCACTGAAGCTTTCTTT CASITLARSPTEAFF
TRBJ2-7 . TRBV9 . TGTGCCAGCAGCGTAGGCGATATAACCTACGAGCAGTACTTC CASSVGDITYEQYF
TRBJ2-7 . TRBV7-9 . TGTGCCAGCAGCAATTTCGCCTACGAGCAGTACTTC CASSNFAYEQYF
TRBJ2-1 TRBD2 TRBV27 . TGTGCCAGCAGTTCGACTAGCGGGCACGGGAATGAGCAGTTCTTC CASSSTSGHGNEQFF
TRBJ2-7 TRBD2 TRBV11-2 . TGTGCCAGCAGCTGGGGACTAGCGGGAATAACCTACGAGCAGTACTTC CASSWGLAGITYEQYF
TRBJ2-5 . TRBV28 . TGTGCCAGCAGTTTCTTCTGGGACACCGGAGGCCGCCGGGAGACCCAGTACTTC CASSFFWDTGGRRETQYF
TRBJ1-1 . TRBV12-3/TRBV12-4 few TGTGCCAGCTCCGAGGCCCTGAACACTGAAGCTTTCTTT CASSEALNTEAFF
TRBJ2-6 . TRBV4-1 . TGCGCCAGCAGCCAAGTCACAGCGGGCGTCTCTGGGGCCAACGTCCTGACTTTC CASSQVTAGVSGANVLTF
TRBJ2-7 . TRBV25-1 . TGTGCCAGCAGTGCTACAGTCTACGAGCAGTACTTC CASSATVYEQYF
TRBJ2-3 . TRBV9 . TGTGCCAGCAGCGGGGGGGTGGCAGATACGCAGTATTTT CASSGGVADTQYF
TRBJ1-2 TRBD1 TRBV2 . TGTGCCAGCAGTGAAATTCCCCGGGACAGGCCCTATGGCTACACCTTC CASSEIPRDRPYGYTF
TRBJ2-7 . TRBV12-3/TRBV12-4 . TGTGCCAGCAGCAAACAGGGTCTATACGAGCAGTACTTC CASSKQGLYEQYF
TRBJ1-1 . TRBV28 . TGTGCCAGCAGTTTCCGTCGGACTGAAGCTTTCTTT CASSFRRTEAFF
TRBJ1-2 . TRBV3-1/TRBV3-2 . TGTGCCAGCACTTATGACGGCGGTGATGGTGGCTACACCTTC CASTYDGGDGGYTF
TRBJ1-1 . TRBV6-1 . TGTGCCAGCAGTGAAGCGGGCAGGGTGCTTGGTAGAAGTCCTGAAGCTTTCTTT CASSEAGRVLGRSPEAFF
TRBJ1-4 . TRBV19 . TGTGCCACCGCAGGGATAACTAATGAAAAACTGTTTTTT CATAGITNEKLFF
TRBJ2-5 . TRBV2 . TGTGCCAGCAGTGAACAGAAAGAGACCCAGTACTTC CASSEQKETQYF
TRBJ2-7 TRBD1 TRBV18 . TGTGCCAGCTCACTTACAGGGGACGAGCAGTACTTC CASSLTGDEQYF
TRBJ1-5 . TRBV6-5 . TGTGCCAGCAGTTACGGGGGCGAGCGGCAGCCCCAGCATTTT CASSYGGERQPQHF
TRBJ1-5 TRBD1 TRBV19 . TGTGCCAGTAGAACATTATCGGACAGGGGGACGCATCATTTT CASRTLSDRGTHHF
TRBJ2-1 TRBD2 TRBV28 . TGTGCCAGCAGGATCCAACTAGCGGGGGTATACAATGAGCAGTTCTTC CASRIQLAGVYNEQFF
TRBJ2-1 . TRBV2 . TGTGCCAGCAGGACAAGCGGCTACAATGAGCAGTTCTTC CASRTSGYNEQFF
TRBJ1-5 . TRBV19 . TGTGCCAGTAGTTTACAGGGTTATCAGCCCCAGCATTTT CASSLQGYQPQHF
TRBJ2-1 TRBD2 TRBV6-4 . TGTGCCAGCAGTGACTCGTCGGGAGGAACAATGGTTCAGTTCTTC CASSDSSGGTMVQFF
TRBJ2-7 TRBD1 TRBV12-3/TRBV12-4 . TGTGCCAGCAGTCCGACAGGGCTAGAGCAGTACTTC CASSPTGLEQYF
TRBJ2-7 . TRBV18 . TGTGCCAGCTCACCCCGGCGGGGAGGAACCTACGAGCAGTACTTC CASSPRRGGTYEQYF
TRBJ2-1 TRBD1 TRBV2 once TGTGCCAGCACCCGGGACAGGGACCGATTTGGGGAGCAGTTCTTC CASTRDRDRFGEQFF
TRBJ1-5 . TRBV5-8 few TGTGCCAGCAGCTTGGCGGGACACTGGAGCAATCAGCCCCAGCATTTT CASSLAGHWSNQPQHF
TRBJ1-1 . TRBV5-1 . TGCGCCAGCAGCCCGGAGGGCGGGGAAGCTTTCTTT CASSPEGGEAFF
TRBJ1-1 . TRBV19 . TGTGCCAGTCGGGGCAGGGGCGAGATCACTGAAGCTTTCTTT CASRGRGEITEAFF
TRBJ1-2 TRBD1 TRBV5-6 . TGTGCCAGCACCTACCGGGACAGGGCTAATTATGGCTACACCTTC CASTYRDRANYGYTF
TRBJ1-1 . TRBV4-1 . TGCGCCAGCAGCCCTTACGGACAGTTCACTGAAGCTTTCTTT CASSPYGQFTEAFF
TRBJ2-5 . TRBV7-2 . TGTGCCAGCAGCTCAGACTCTTACCAAGAGACCCAGTACTTC CASSSDSYQETQYF
TRBJ2-1 . TRBV19 . TGTGCCAGTAGTATAACGTCTATACTCGGAGGGGATGAGCAGTTCTTC CASSITSILGGDEQFF
TRBJ2-7 TRBD2 TRBV7-2 . TGTGCCAGCAGCTTAGATGGAGGGAGGGCATCCTACGAGCAGTACTTC CASSLDGGRASYEQYF
TRBJ1-5 TRBD1 TRBV4-1 . TGCGCCAGCAGCCAAGAACCCGACAGGGGGAATAGCAATCAGCCCCAGCATTTT CASSQEPDRGNSNQPQHF
TRBJ1-5 TRBD1 TRBV3-1/TRBV3-2 . TGTGCCAGCAGCCAAGCGGGACAGTATAGCAATCAGCCCCAGCATTTT CASSQAGQYSNQPQHF
TRBJ1-2 . TRBV19 . TGTGCCGGGCGATCAAGAAGTGGTGGCTACACCTTC CAGRSRSGGYTF
TRBJ2-7 TRBD2 TRBV10-3 . TGTGCCATCAGTTCCATACCGGGACTAGCGGACCTCTACGAGCAGTACTTC CAISSIPGLADLYEQYF
TRBJ2-3 TRBD2 TRBV5-1 . TGCGCCAGCAGCGCTAGCGGGGGAATTAGCACAGATACGCAGTATTTT CASSASGGISTDTQYF
TRBJ2-7 TRBD1 TRBV6-1 . TGTGCCAGCAGTGAAAGGACAGGGAAGGACGAGCAGTACTTC CASSERTGKDEQYF
TRBJ1-4 TRBD1 TRBV16 . TGTGCCAGCGCCCAGGGGGAAAATGAAAAACTGTTTTTT CASAQGENEKLFF
TRBJ1-1 TRBD1 TRBV23-1 . TGCGCCACCCAGGGGGGAATAGACAGATTCACTGAAGCTTTCTTT CATQGGIDRFTEAFF
TRBJ2-4 TRBD2 TRBV11-2 . TGTGCCAGCAGCCACTGGACTAGCGGGGATAAAAACATTCAGTACTTC CASSHWTSGDKNIQYF
TRBJ1-1 . TRBV3-1/TRBV3-2 once TGTGCCAGCAGCCAGATAGACAGGGAAGCTTTCTTT CASSQIDREAFF
TRBJ2-7 . TRBV7-2 . TGTGCCAGCAGCTTTATCGCGGAGGCCTACGAGCAGTACTTC CASSFIAEAYEQYF
TRBJ2-3 . TRBV18 . TGTGCCAGCTCACCACCGAGGGCACAGGGTTATTCAGATACGCAGTATTTT CASSPPRAQGYSDTQYF
TRBJ2-7 TRBD2 TRBV27 . TGTGCCAGCAGGCGGACTAGCGGGGGAACCTACGAGCAGTACTTC CASRRTSGGTYEQYF
TRBJ2-7 TRBD2 TRBV7-2 . TGTGCCAGCAACAGACTAGCGGGGGGGCCGAGCGACGAGCAGTACTTC CASNRLAGGPSDEQYF
TRBJ2-3 TRBD2 TRBV29-1 . TGCAGCGTTGAACGGTTAGCGGGGGGCACAGATACGCAGTATTTT CSVERLAGGTDTQYF
TRBJ2-2 TRBD1 TRBV7-6 . TGTGCCAGCAGCTTAGGGCAGGGGGCTAGGACCGGGGAGCTGTTTTTT CASSLGQGARTGELFF
TRBJ2-3 TRBD2 TRBV7-9 once TGTGCCAGCAGCTTCATTGGGCGGGGGGGCGTTGATACGCAGTATTTT CASSFIGRGGVDTQYF